Sequencing of this TCR beta chain was carried out in a study of blood T cell repertoires in COVID-19. This clone was found once. Unmatched junction bases numbered 4, after V lost 4 bases and J lost 3 bases. CDR1 is SQVTM, CDR2 ANQGSEA, per germline. The CDR3 is made up of 13 amino acids. Produced via immunoSEQ multiplex PCR; TCRdb's table is partial and in-frame only. Of about 84,000 clones listed, 65% to 85% were seen once; the top ten hold less than 20%. V gene TRBV29-1 combines with J gene TRBJ1-1; 8 bases match TRBD1. The TCR sequence derives from a woman of 80 years or more with acute or convalescent COVID-19. The sample comprised peripheral blood. This chain's CDR3 is CSVVGRGHTEAFF. CDR3 DNA: TGCAGCGTTGTCGGCAGGGGGCACACTGAAGCTTTCTTT.